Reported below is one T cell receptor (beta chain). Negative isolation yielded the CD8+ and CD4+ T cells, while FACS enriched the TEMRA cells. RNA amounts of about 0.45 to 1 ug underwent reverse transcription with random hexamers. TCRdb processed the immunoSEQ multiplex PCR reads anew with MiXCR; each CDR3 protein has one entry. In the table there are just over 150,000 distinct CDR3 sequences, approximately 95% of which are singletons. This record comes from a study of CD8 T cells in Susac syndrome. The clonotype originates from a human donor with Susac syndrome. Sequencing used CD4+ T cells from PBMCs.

CDR3 sequence: CASSSANRFHNEQFF. CDR3 DNA sequence: TGTGCCAGCAGTTCCGCGAACAGATTCCACAATGAGCAGTTCTTC. The chain is built from TRBV12-3 or TRBV12-4 and TRBJ2-1; no clear D gene. This CDR3 has 15 residues. V was shortened by 4 bases and J by 5 bases, with 15 bases between the two germline ends.